What follows describes a single TCR beta chain. This entry comes from a study of blood T cell repertoires in COVID-19. For the study at large: From T cells, B-cell-depleted T cells, or PBMCs came the material, which was cDNA or gDNA.

From germline, CDR1 is LNHDA and CDR2 SQIVND (reference sequence). The ends lost 3 bases at V and 2 bases at J; junction bases unmatched: 7. The CDR3 is 16 residues long. Per the original methods: Estimates of nucleated cell counts were drawn from the amplification of reference gene primers. Profiling relied on immunoSEQ multiplex PCR, and the TCRdb table lists in-frame clones only, not all of them. Clonal size and the V and J genes are those of that table, whereas D and trimming came from the DNA. Here the sample spans roughly 300,000 clones, less than 90% being singletons. Participants had their cohort set by participant-reported clinical history.

The sample comprised PBMCs or T cells enriched from blood (not recorded which). The sequence derives from a woman aged 25-40 years who had recovered from COVID-19. This chain links TRBV19 with TRBJ2-1, with 7 positions matching TRBD2. The CDR3 DNA is TGTGCCAGTAGTATCACTCTTGCGGGGGCCTACAATGAGCAGTTCTTC. This codes for CASSITLAGAYNEQFF.